A selection of T cell receptor beta chains follows, all from one sample in a study of radiotherapy plus CTLA-4 blockade in lung cancer. Sequenced by immunoSEQ multiplex PCR; TCRdb stores in-frame clones only, minus some. The sample lists roughly 40,000 clones; roughly three quarters were seen once. This specimen consisted of peripheral blood, obtained from a patient treated with radiotherapy plus ipilimumab. The receptor source for this set is a human donor with non-small cell lung cancer that progressed on radiotherapy plus ipilimumab. The CDR3 runs from the conserved cysteine through the conserved F or W. D genes are given only for firm matches. Size is omitted from some rows. Given values are once, few, many or a class for expanded clones.

d_call | clone_size | j_call | v_call | cdr3_aa | cdr3_nt
NA | NA | TRBJ1-3 | TRBV6-5 | CASSQEEGNTIYF | TGTGCCAGCAGTCAGGAAGAAGGAAACACCATATATTTT
TRBD1 | NA | TRBJ2-3 | TRBV5-1 | CASSPGQGGDTQYF | TGCGCCAGCAGCCCGGGACAGGGAGGAGATACGCAGTATTTT
NA | NA | TRBJ2-7 | TRBV6-5 | CASSSPGSSYEQYF | TGTGCCAGCAGCTCCCCGGGGAGCTCCTACGAGCAGTACTTC
TRBD2 | few | TRBJ2-1 | TRBV7-9 | CASSSGLAGGNEQFF | TGTGCCAGCAGCTCCGGACTAGCGGGGGGGAATGAGCAGTTCTTC
NA | few | TRBJ1-2 | TRBV7-9 | CASSFTMGTDWAQDGYTF | TGTGCCAGCAGCTTTACCATGGGGACTGACTGGGCGCAAGATGGCTACACCTTC
NA | NA | TRBJ1-2 | TRBV28 | CASSPRAGSYTVNYGYTF | TGTGCCAGCAGTCCCAGGGCGGGGTCATACACCGTGAACTATGGCTACACCTTC
TRBD1 | NA | TRBJ1-1 | TRBV5-1 | CASSLTGAVNTEAFF | TGCGCCAGCAGCTTGACAGGGGCCGTGAACACTGAAGCTTTCTTT
TRBD2 | NA | TRBJ2-7 | TRBV7-9 | CASSWGGNSGSREQYF | TGTGCCAGCAGCTGGGGGGGAAATAGCGGGTCTCGGGAGCAGTACTTC
TRBD1 | NA | TRBJ1-3 | TRBV5-1 | CASSSLGTGISGNSGNTIYF | TGCGCCAGCAGCTCCCTAGGGACAGGGATTTCGGGGAACTCTGGAAACACCATATATTTT
TRBD1 | NA | TRBJ1-1 | TRBV18 | CASSRGQENTEAFF | TGTGCCAGCTCCCGGGGACAGGAGAACACTGAAGCTTTCTTT
TRBD1 | few | TRBJ1-2 | TRBV7-9 | CASSGGQGYTF | TGTGCCAGCAGCGGGGGACAGGGTTACACCTTC
NA | NA | TRBJ1-3 | TRBV27 | CASRTFSNSGNTIYF | TGTGCCAGCAGGACGTTTAGCAACTCTGGAAACACCATATATTTT
TRBD1 | few | TRBJ1-1 | TRBV4-2 | CASSQEGTGGYTEAFF | TGTGCCAGCAGCCAAGAAGGGACAGGGGGCTACACTGAAGCTTTCTTT
TRBD1 | NA | TRBJ2-7 | TRBV6-1 | CASSDRTGYEQYF | TGTGCCAGTAGTGACCGGACAGGGTACGAGCAGTACTTC
TRBD2 | NA | TRBJ2-5 | TRBV18 | CASSPASGGDQETQYF | TGTGCCAGCTCACCTGCTAGCGGGGGGGACCAAGAGACCCAGTACTTC
TRBD1 | NA | TRBJ1-5 | TRBV6-1 | CASRDPGQINQPQHF | TGTGCCAGCAGAGACCCGGGACAGATCAATCAGCCCCAGCATTTT
TRBD2 | NA | TRBJ2-3 | TRBV11-2 | CASRIRVAGYTDTQYF | TGTGCCAGCCGAATACGGGTAGCGGGGTACACAGATACGCAGTATTTT
NA | NA | TRBJ2-1 | TRBV5-4 | CASSQAGRDEQFF | TGTGCCAGCAGCCAGGCGGGTCGCGATGAGCAGTTCTTC
TRBD2 | NA | TRBJ2-3 | TRBV5-1 | CASSWGLDSPDTQYF | TGCGCCAGCAGCTGGGGACTAGACTCTCCAGATACGCAGTATTTT
NA | once | TRBJ1-5 | TRBV5-1 | CASSTSPGDNQPQHF | TGCGCCAGCAGTACGTCCCCCGGGGACAATCAGCCCCAGCATTTT
TRBD2 | NA | TRBJ2-7 | TRBV28 | CASSPLWRGGSHEQYF | TGTGCCAGCAGTCCCCTCTGGCGGGGGGGCTCGCACGAGCAGTACTTC
TRBD1 | NA | TRBJ2-4 | TRBV10-2 | CASSAGQGLVQYF | TGCGCCAGCAGCGCAGGACAGGGTTTGGTTCAGTACTTC